A single sample gave rise to the 13 T cell receptor beta chains below, sequenced in a study of T cells after yellow fever vaccination. TCRdb recomputed calls from the 5' RACE reads with MiXCR, one row per CDR3 protein. This table holds 450,000 to 600,000 distinct CDR3 sequences, roughly 13% found once. The sample in question was PBMCs, obtained on the day of the yellow fever booster vaccination. These receptors were taken from a man aged 30 to 45 who received the YFV17D yellow fever vaccine.

J is TRBJ1-1 and V is TRBV20-1; D possibly corresponds to TRBD1 (5 bases). This CDR3 region has 13 residues. Trimming left V 6 bases short and J 4 bases short, with 15 bases between. Germline assignment: CDR1 DFQATT and CDR2 SNEGSKA (reference sequence). The CDR3: CSATPGLLTEAFF. As DNA, the CDR3 is TGCAGTGCCACCCCGGGACTCCTCACTGAAGCTTTCTTT.

This sequence joins TRBV3-1 and TRBJ2-1; either TRBD1 or TRBD2 may supply D (6 bases each). Trimming removed 4 bases from V and 5 bases from J, with 15 bases in between. Per the germline V gene, CDR1 is LGHDT and CDR2 is YNNKEL (reference sequence). The CDR3 runs to 15 residues. CDR3 amino acids: CASSRGAAPHNEQFF. The CDR3 nucleotides are TGTGCCAGCAGCCGGGGGGCAGCTCCCCACAATGAGCAGTTCTTC.

There are a few counts of this clonotype. The rearrangement joins TRBV29-1 to TRBJ1-5; D ambiguous. Germline CDR1 is SQVTM and CDR2 is ANQGSEA. Trimming cost V 7 bases and J 0 bases, with 10 bases left between them. CDR3 size: 13 residues. The CDR3 is CSGQVASNQPQHF. The CDR3 region has the DNA TGCAGCGGCCAGGTCGCTAGCAATCAGCCCCAGCATTTT.

The chain carries TRBV9 and TRBJ2-5; D not certain. Trimming shortened V by 1 base and J by 0 bases, and 7 bases separated the two germline ends. The CDR3 is made up of 14 amino acids. Germline CDR1 and CDR2: SGDLS and YYNGEE. CDR3 DNA: TGTGCCAGCAGCGTACATCAGGACCAAGAGACCCAGTACTTC. It specifies CASSVHQDQETQYF.

This clonotype has a handful of counts. The chain employs TRBV5-1 and TRBJ2-7; tentatively, D is TRBD2 (7 bases). Germline V gene data show CDR1 as SGHRS and CDR2 as YFSETQ. CDR3 length equals 15 residues. V gave up 3 bases and J gave up 0 bases, with 13 bases separating them. The CDR3 DNA reads as TGCGCCAGCAGCTCTGGACTAGGGGGCTCCTACGAGCAGTACTTC. It specifies CASSSGLGGSYEQYF.

The chain couples TRBV10-2 to TRBJ1-1; tentatively, D is TRBD1 (6 bases). V dropped 7 bases and J dropped 3 bases, with 12 bases sitting between them. In germline, CDR1 is WSHSY, CDR2 SAAADI. This CDR3 has 13 residues. The CDR3 bases are TGCGCCAGCACAGTCGGGGGGCACACTGAAGCTTTCTTT. As protein: CASTVGGHTEAFF.

This clonotype was counted only a few times. The chain is built from TRBV20-1 and TRBJ2-5; 11 nucleotides line up with TRBD2. V gave up 3 bases and J gave up 4 bases; unmatched junction bases: 13. Germline V gene lookup returns CDR1 DFQATT and CDR2 SNEGSKA (reference sequence). The length of the CDR3 is 17 residues. The CDR3 bases are TGCAGTGCTAGTCCCCTAGCGGGAGGTGTAATCGGAGAGACCCAGTACTTC. Protein product: CSASPLAGGVIGETQYF.

Many counts were recorded for this clonotype. This chain links TRBV7-9 with TRBJ2-7, with TRBD1 matching 7 bases. Unmatched junction bases numbered 6, after V lost 4 bases and J lost 3 bases. Germline V gives CDR1 SEHNR, CDR2 FQNEAQ (reference sequence). The CDR3 runs to 14 residues. CDR3 DNA: TGTGCCAGCAGCTCTCCGGGACAGAACTACGAGCAGTACTTC. This translates into CASSSPGQNYEQYF.

The chain has TRBV9 and TRBJ2-3; the match to TRBD1 covers 11 bases. The junction had 13 bases not matched to a gene; V was cut back by 3 bases and J by 7 bases. Germline values: CDR1 SGDLS, CDR2 YYNGEE. This CDR3 has 17 amino acids. The CDR3 bases are TGTGCCAGCAGCGACTTCGGACAGGGGGCGGGGAGAAATACGCAGTATTTT. Its protein is CASSDFGQGAGRNTQYF.

The rearrangement joins TRBV30 to TRBJ1-1; a possible D gene is TRBD1 (5 bases). Germline V gene sequence: CDR1 GTSNPN, CDR2 SVGIG (reference sequence). Trimming removed 6 bases from V and 1 base from J, with 12 bases in between. This CDR3 region has 13 residues. The CDR3 nucleotides read TGTGCCTGCCGGACACCACGGAACACTGAAGCTTTCTTT. The encoded protein is CACRTPRNTEAFF.

This clonotype was seen a few times. The chain is built from TRBV6-5 and TRBJ2-3, with a tentative D call TRBD2 (6 bases). CDR1 and CDR2 from the germline V gene are MNHEY and SVGAGI. The CDR3 consists of 17 residues. Trimming took 0 bases from V and 1 from J, leaving 14 bases between them. CDR3 coding DNA: TGTGCCAGCAGTTACTCGAGGACGGGAGTTCGCACAGATACGCAGTATTTT. It codes for CASSYSRTGVRTDTQYF.

A few counts support this clonotype. This chain connects TRBV2 to TRBJ2-4, with 12 bases matching TRBD2. The CDR3 is 17 residues long. Looked up from germline, CDR1 is SNHLY and CDR2 is FYNNEI. V trimming: 6 bases; J trimming: 1 base; junction bases outside the gene matches: 7. This CDR3 is CASRDTSGRSAKNIQYF. The DNA for the CDR3 is TGTGCCAGCAGGGATACTAGCGGGAGGTCTGCCAAAAACATTCAGTACTTC.

This clonotype was seen only a few times. The genes are TRBV6-2 or TRBV6-3 and TRBJ2-2; D gene ambiguous. The CDR3 is 12 residues long. The germline V gene encodes CDR1 MNHEY and CDR2 SVGEGT. V lost 5 bases and J lost 6, with 7 bases in between. CDR3 in DNA: TGTGCCAGCAGTACTTCACCCGGGGAGCTGTTTTTT. It translates to CASSTSPGELFF.